The sequence of this TCR beta chain was determined in a study of tumor-infiltrating lymphocytes in primary liver carcinoma. With around 500 ng total RNA as template and a constant-region primer, TCR beta cDNA was made. TCR beta libraries came from three nested multiplex PCR rounds using slightly modified ARM-PCR. TRBV1-TRBV30 forward primers paired with a C-beta reverse primer drove the first two PCR rounds, roughly 10 cycles each. TCRdb ran MiXCR on the multiplex PCR reads and lists one entry per CDR3 protein. The sample has 100,000 or so distinct CDR3 sequences; 55% to 80% are singletons. A note on this clonotype: Its antigen is currently unknown.

Unsorted bulk tissue of roughly 19-30 mg yielded co-extracted RNA and DNA. Patients underwent surgical resection for primary liver carcinoma. Study-level points and caveats: Just about 7.5-25% of leading clones were found in every one of five regions. Compared with blood, tumor repertoires held significantly more in their top 250 clones.

V gave up 5 bases and J gave up 2 bases; unmatched junction bases: 24. CDR1 is SGHAT, CDR2 FQNNGV, per germline. The length of the CDR3 is 20 residues. The specimen was liver tumor tissue from sampling region 2. The subset: tumor region T2, inferior pole. The V gene is TRBV11-2, the J gene TRBJ2-7; 7 bases fit TRBD2. The receptor was derived from a woman aged 55-69 years with primary liver carcinoma and hepatitis B virus infection. CDR3 loop: CASSAISRLAGGEEPYEQYF. CDR3 bases: TGTGCCAGCAGCGCCATTTCCCGACTAGCAGGAGGGGAGGAACCCTACGAGCAGTACTTC. Variable domain in full (rest from reference TRBV11-2 and TRBJ2-7): EAGVAQSPRYKIIEKRQSVAFWCNPISGHATLYWYQQILGQGPKLLIQFQNNGVVDDSQLPKDRFSAERLKGVDSTLKIQPAKLEDSAVYLCASSAISRLAGGEEPYEQYFGPGTRLTVT.